This T cell receptor (beta chain) was profiled in a study of blood T cell repertoires in COVID-19. Study-level information: Collection of acute and convalescent COVID-19 samples took place in the United States, Italy and Spain. The analysed material was cDNA or gDNA that came from T cells, B-cell-depleted T cells, or PBMCs.

As handled by the study authors: By means of reference gene primer amplification, nucleated cell counts were estimated. This table comes from immunoSEQ multiplex PCR, and its TCRdb copy is limited to in-frame clones, with some not included. V, J and clone size are taken as reported in that table, and D and trimming were inferred from the DNA itself. The repertoire has some 300,000 clones, around four fifths of them found once; the top ten carry 4.1%. V gave up 0 bases and J gave up 2 bases; unmatched junction bases: 7. CDR3 length: 17 amino acids. Per germline, CDR1 SGHTA and CDR2 FQGNSA. Sequencing used peripheral blood. V and J are TRBV7-2 and TRBJ2-1; TRBD1 agrees at 7 bases. The TCR was taken from a woman in her forties or fifties with active or convalescent COVID-19. CDR3 sequence: CASSLAGTVPPYNEQFF. The DNA of the CDR3 is TGTGCCAGCAGCTTAGCCGGGACAGTGCCCCCCTACAATGAGCAGTTCTTC.